Shown below are 4 T cell receptor beta chains from a single sample sequenced in a study of CD8+ T cells in alopecia areata. The authors extracted RNA and reverse transcribed it into cDNA as the sequencing template. Only in-frame clones appear in the TCRdb table, and some are missing; sequencing was by immunoSEQ multiplex PCR. The sample yields 130,000 or so clones, roughly 86% seen once. Indicated treatment: oral pan-JAK inhibitor, 5-10 mg twice daily. The sample in question was CD8+ T cells sorted from blood, obtained at week 4, from a patient treated with tofacitinib. These receptors were taken from a human donor with alopecia areata.

The rearrangement joins TRBV27 to TRBJ2-7; no firm D call. CDR1 MNHEY and CDR2 SMNVEV come from the germline V gene (reference sequence). This CDR3 is built from 14 residues. V lost 3 bases and J lost 6, with 15 bases in between. The CDR3 here is CASSFADPNTEQYF. In nucleotides, the CDR3 is TGTGCCAGCAGTTTCGCGGACCCTAATACCGAGCAGTACTTC.

The rearrangement links TRBV7-8 to TRBJ2-5; possibly TRBD2 for D (6 bases). Trimming removed 6 bases at V and 4 bases at J, with 15 bases between. The germline V gene encodes CDR1 SGHVS and CDR2 FQNEAQ. The CDR3 length is 14 residues. The CDR3 reads CASRTSSVAETQYF. CDR3 DNA sequence: TGTGCCAGCAGGACTAGTTCTGTTGCAGAGACCCAGTACTTC.

The rearrangement uses TRBV10-3 and TRBJ2-2, with 11 bases matching TRBD2. Germline values: CDR1 ENHRY, CDR2 SYGVKD. The trim removed 11 bases at V and 6 bases at J, leaving 8 bases unmatched. There are 14 residues in the CDR3. The CDR3 nucleotides read TGTGCCTCGTTAGCGGGAGGGCCACCCGGGGAGCTGTTTTTT. The encoded protein is CASLAGGPPGELFF.

V is TRBV29-1 and J is TRBJ2-3, with D perhaps TRBD2 (7 bases). Germline-derived CDR1 and CDR2 are SQVTM and ANQGSEA. The CDR3 contains 14 residues. The ends were cut back, 7 bases at V and 0 bases at J, with 14 bases in the middle. CDR3 residues: CSATGGPSTDTQYF. In nucleotides, the CDR3 is TGCAGCGCGACGGGGGGCCCCAGCACAGATACGCAGTATTTT.